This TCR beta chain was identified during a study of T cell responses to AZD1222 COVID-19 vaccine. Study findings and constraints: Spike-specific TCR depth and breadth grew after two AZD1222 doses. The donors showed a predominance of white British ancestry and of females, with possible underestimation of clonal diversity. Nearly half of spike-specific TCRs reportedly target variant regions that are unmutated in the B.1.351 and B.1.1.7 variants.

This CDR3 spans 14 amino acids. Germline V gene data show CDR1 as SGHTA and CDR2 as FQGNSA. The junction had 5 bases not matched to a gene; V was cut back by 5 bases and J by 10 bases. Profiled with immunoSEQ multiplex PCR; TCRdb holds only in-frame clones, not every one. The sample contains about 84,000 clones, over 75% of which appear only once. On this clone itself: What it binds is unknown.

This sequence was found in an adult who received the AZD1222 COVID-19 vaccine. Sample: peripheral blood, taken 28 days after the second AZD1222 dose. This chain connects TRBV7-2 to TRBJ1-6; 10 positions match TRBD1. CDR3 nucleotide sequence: TGTGCCAGCAGCGAGGGACAGGGGATCTCACCCCTCCACTTT. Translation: CASSEGQGISPLHF. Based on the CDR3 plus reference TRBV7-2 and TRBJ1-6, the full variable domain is GAGVSQSPSNKVTEKGKDVELRCDPISGHTALYWYRQSLGQGLEFLIYFQGNSAPDKSGLPSDRFSAERTGGSVSTLTIQRTQQEDSAVYLCASSEGQGISPLHFGNGTRLTVT.